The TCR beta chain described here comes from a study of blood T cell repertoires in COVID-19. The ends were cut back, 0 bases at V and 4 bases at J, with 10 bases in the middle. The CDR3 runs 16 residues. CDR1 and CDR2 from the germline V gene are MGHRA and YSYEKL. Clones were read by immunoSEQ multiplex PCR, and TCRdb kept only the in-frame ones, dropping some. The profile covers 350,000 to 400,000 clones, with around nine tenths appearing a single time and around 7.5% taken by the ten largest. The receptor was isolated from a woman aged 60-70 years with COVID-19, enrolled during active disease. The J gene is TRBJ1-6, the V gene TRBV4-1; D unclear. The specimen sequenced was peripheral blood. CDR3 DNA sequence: TGCGCCAGCAGCCAAGATCGAGGGCAGTATAATTCACCCCTCCACTTT. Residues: CASSQDRGQYNSPLHF.